The following is a T cell receptor beta chain sequence with its context. This CDR3 is also generated by other DNA sequences in the sample. This record comes from a study of blood T cell repertoires in COVID-19. Turning to the study itself: Samples representing acute and convalescent COVID-19 were sourced from the United States, Italy and Spain. T cells, B-cell-depleted T cells, or PBMCs supplied cDNA or gDNA.

The germline gives CDR1 SGHKS, CDR2 YYEKEE (reference sequence). The CDR3 has 13 residues. The V gene lost 4 bases and the J gene lost 4 bases, with 11 bases spanning the gap. Per the authors' pipeline: By means of reference gene primer amplification, nucleated cell counts were estimated. Profiled with immunoSEQ multiplex PCR; TCRdb holds only in-frame clones, not every one. V and J calls and clone size are those listed in that table; D and trimming were worked out from the DNA. The repertoire holds roughly 200,000 clones, around 82% seen once, with 4% to 5.5% in the top ten. This sequence originates from a man aged 45-60 years with active or convalescent COVID-19. The gene calls are TRBV5-5 and TRBJ1-2, with D possibly matching TRBD1 (5 bases). The sample consisted of peripheral blood. CDR3 DNA: TGTGCCAGCAGCCTCGACAGAGCCTATGGCTACACCTTC. This gives the protein CASSLDRAYGYTF.